Below are 16 T cell receptor beta chains sequenced from a single sample in a study of cytomegalovirus exposure and HLA in healthy donors. PCR amplification relied on 60 Vbeta primers (plus 13 Jbeta primers). Sequencing used immunoSEQ multiplex PCR; TCRdb keeps in-frame clones, though not all of them. The repertoire holds 180,000 or so clones, with 76% as singletons. The sample comprised PBMCs. The receptors were gathered from a man younger than 35 in good health and CMV-seronegative.

The chain links TRBV7-2 to TRBJ2-7; TRBD1 matches at 7 bases. This CDR3 has 16 amino acids. Germline V gene lookup returns CDR1 SGHTA and CDR2 FQGNSA. V lost 1 base, J lost 0 bases, and 6 bases stayed unmatched. CDR3: CASSLEGAIDSYEQYF. CDR3 DNA sequence: TGTGCCAGCAGCTTAGAGGGGGCTATCGACTCCTACGAGCAGTACTTC.

This chain connects TRBV2 to TRBJ1-1; TRBD1 is a possible D gene (5 bases). CDR3 length: 15 amino acids. From germline, CDR1 is SNHLY and CDR2 FYNNEI. The V gene lost 7 bases and the J gene lost 0 bases, with 15 bases spanning the gap. The CDR3 coding sequence is TGTGCCAGCACCCTGGGGGGGGGAATGAACACTGAAGCTTTCTTT. It translates to CASTLGGGMNTEAFF. Supplemented by reference TRBV2 and TRBJ1-1, the full variable domain reads EPEVTQTPSHQVTQMGQEVILRCVPISNHLYFYWYRQILGQKVEFLVSFYNNEISEKSEIFDDQFSVERPDGSNFTLKIRSTKLEDSAMYFCASTLGGGMNTEAFFGQGTRLTVV.

The chain is built from TRBV7-3 and TRBJ1-1; D may be TRBD1 (5 bases). From germline, CDR1 is SGHTA and CDR2 FQGTGA. Trimming took 2 bases from V and 1 from J, leaving 14 bases between them. The CDR3 consists of 16 residues. The CDR3 DNA reads TGTGCCAGCAGCTTACTGGGGGGTGTGGAGAACACTGAAGCTTTCTTT. It specifies CASSLLGGVENTEAFF.

This chain uses TRBV30 with TRBJ1-1, with a possible D match to TRBD1 (5 bases). V gave up 0 bases and J gave up 3 bases, with 8 bases separating them. This CDR3 spans 13 amino acids. Germline V gives CDR1 GTSNPN, CDR2 SVGIG (reference sequence). The CDR3 protein is CAWSVTTDTEAFF. CDR3 nucleotides: TGTGCCTGGAGTGTCACGACAGACACTGAAGCTTTCTTT.

V usage is TRBV27 and J usage is TRBJ2-6; D remains unclear. V was trimmed by 6 bases and J by 10 bases, leaving 13 bases between them. The CDR3 contains 13 residues. The germline CDR1 and CDR2 sequences are MNHEY and SMNVEV (reference sequence). In DNA, the CDR3 is TGTGCCAGCAGCCCCGGGTCCACAAACGTCCTGACTTTC. As protein: CASSPGSTNVLTF.

The chain uses TRBV19 and TRBJ2-1; possible D gene TRBD2, 6 bases. With 5 bases removed from V and 3 bases from J, the gap between germline ends came to 11 bases. The CDR3 spans 14 residues. In germline, CDR1 is LNHDA, CDR2 SQIVND (reference sequence). Here the CDR3 reads CASSPGLHYNEQFF. CDR3 bases: TGTGCCAGTAGTCCGGGACTCCACTACAATGAGCAGTTCTTC. The full variable domain, its missing parts supplied by reference TRBV19 and TRBJ2-1, is DGGITQSPKYLFRKEGQNVTLSCEQNLNHDAMYWYRQDPGQGLRLIYYSQIVNDFQKGDIAEGYSVSREKKESFPLTVTSAQKNPTAFYLCASSPGLHYNEQFFGPGTRLTVL.

The chain employs TRBV7-3 and TRBJ2-1, with 9 bases matching TRBD2. Germline V lookup: CDR1 SGHTA, CDR2 FQGTGA. The CDR3 sequence is 15 residues long. The V segment lost 5 bases and the J segment 3 bases; nucleotides outside the gene matches: 5. Here the CDR3 DNA reads TGTGCCAGCAGCGACACTAGCGGGTACTACAATGAGCAGTTCTTC. It is translated as CASSDTSGYYNEQFF.

The chain links TRBV4-2 to TRBJ2-1, with 9 bases identical to TRBD2. The CDR3 is 16 residues long. Looked up from germline, CDR1 is LGHNA and CDR2 is YNFKEQ. The trim removed 5 bases at V and 7 bases at J, leaving 12 bases unmatched. DNA of the CDR3: TGTGCCAGCAGCGCACACGCGGGGGGGCCGATAAATGAGCAGTTCTTC. Its translation is CASSAHAGGPINEQFF.

The table lists this clone with a few counts. The rearrangement uses TRBV28 and TRBJ2-1; 11 nucleotides agree with TRBD2. The CDR3 totals 16 residues. V shed 6 bases and J 4 bases; nucleotides not matched to a gene: 8. Germline lookup yields CDR1 MDHEN and CDR2 SYDVKM. In DNA form, the CDR3 reads TGTGCCAGCAGGACTGCTAGCGGGGGGAATTACAATGAGCAGTTCTTC. It codes for CASRTASGGNYNEQFF. Together with reference TRBV28 and TRBJ2-1, the CDR3 gives the full variable domain: DVKVTQSSRYLVKRTGEKVFLECVQDMDHENMFWYRQDPGLGLRLIYFSYDVKMKEKGDIPEGYSVSREKKERFSLILESASTNQTSMYLCASRTASGGNYNEQFFGPGTRLTVL.

The CDR3 DNA reads as TGTGCCAGCAGCTTACCTGGACAGCGGTCCTACGAGCAGTACTTC. Protein product: CASSLPGQRSYEQYF. The chain links TRBV5-5 to TRBJ2-7; possible D gene TRBD1, 6 bases. CDR3 length equals 15 residues. Germline assignment: CDR1 SGHKS and CDR2 YYEKEE (reference sequence). Trimming cost V 2 bases and J 1 base, with 13 bases left between them.

The chain joins TRBV10-3 to TRBJ2-7; D gene uncertain. This CDR3 spans 14 amino acids. V was clipped by 0 bases and J by 3 bases, with 9 bases between them. In germline, CDR1 is ENHRY, CDR2 SYGVKD. The CDR3 DNA sequence: TGTGCCATCAGTGAGTCGTTAGCTTTCTACGAGCAGTACTTC. Protein sequence: CAISESLAFYEQYF.

This sequence joins TRBV5-1 and TRBJ2-3; D not certain. Germline CDR1 reads SGHRS; CDR2 reads YFSETQ. The CDR3 loop spans 13 amino acids. The germline V and J ends were trimmed by 5 bases and 2 bases, with 9 bases remaining between them. The CDR3 sequence is CASRFSDTDTQYF. CDR3 bases: TGCGCCAGCAGATTCAGCGACACAGATACGCAGTATTTT.

This clone was detected once. The rearrangement links TRBV5-6 to TRBJ1-6; a possible D gene is TRBD1 (6 bases). The V and J ends lost 5 bases and 8 bases respectively, with 17 bases between them. This CDR3 has 15 amino acids. The germline V gene has CDR1 SGHDT and CDR2 YYEEEE. CDR3 residues: CASRAGGRLDSPLHF. The CDR3 DNA is TGTGCCAGCAGGGCGGGGGGCAGGCTGGATTCACCCCTCCACTTT.

This chain connects TRBV6-5 to TRBJ2-7, with TRBD2 matching 7 bases. The CDR3 runs 15 residues. CDR1 is MNHEY, CDR2 SVGAGI, per germline. After removal of 4 bases from V and 4 bases from J, the junction contained 10 bases not matched to a gene. CDR3 DNA: TGTGCCAGCAGTTTCCCGCGGGAGCCAGTTTACGAGCAGTACTTC. This codes for CASSFPREPVYEQYF.

The V gene is TRBV6-5, the J gene TRBJ2-1; weak D call: TRBD1 (6 bases). Germline V gene data show CDR1 as MNHEY and CDR2 as SVGAGI. The length of the CDR3 is 13 residues. The germline V and J ends were trimmed by 8 bases and 7 bases, with 15 bases remaining between them. The CDR3 bases are TGTGCCAGCTCGGTAGGGGGTCGTAATGAGCAGTTCTTC. Protein sequence: CASSVGGRNEQFF.

This chain uses TRBV30 with TRBJ1-6; possible D gene TRBD1, 6 bases. Germline lookup yields CDR1 GTSNPN and CDR2 SVGIG (reference sequence). V was trimmed by 5 bases and J by 6 bases, leaving 8 bases between them. This CDR3 is 12 amino acids long. The CDR3 sequence: CAWGQTNSPLHF. The CDR3 DNA follows: TGTGCCTGGGGACAGACTAATTCACCCCTCCACTTT.